One sample yielded the 26 T cell receptor beta chains listed below, sequenced in a study of T cells in Graves' hyperthyroidism and ophthalmopathy. Using RNA transcripts as the source, TCR beta CDR3 regions were amplified. Initially, a first-round RT-PCR of the TCR CDR3 employed the HTBI primer set. TCRdb reprocessed the multiplex PCR reads with MiXCR, giving one entry per CDR3 protein. The sample shows approximately 620,000 distinct CDR3 sequences, approximately 15% of them seen only once. The sample taken for sequencing was blood. These receptors were obtained from a woman aged 40 to 49 with Graves' ophthalmopathy.

This clonotype showed up many times. The chain carries TRBV11-1 and TRBJ1-6, with TRBD1 as a possible D gene (6 bases). CDR3 length equals 14 residues. Germline V gene data show CDR1 as SGHAT and CDR2 as FQDESV (reference sequence). Trimming left V 2 bases short and J 8 bases short, with 10 bases between. In DNA form, the CDR3 reads TGTGCCAGCAGCTTAAACAGGGTTGATTCACCCCTCCACTTT. It yields the protein CASSLNRVDSPLHF.

This clonotype was counted at least ten times. The chain combines TRBV6-1 with TRBJ2-7; 7 bases are shared with TRBD2. The J segment lost 0 bases and the V segment lost 5 bases, leaving 10 bases of the junction unmatched. CDR1 and CDR2 (germline): MNHNS, SASEGT. This CDR3 contains 16 residues. The CDR3 spells CASSPLGRSSSYEQYF. In DNA, the CDR3 is TGTGCCAGCAGTCCACTCGGGAGGTCAAGCTCCTACGAGCAGTACTTC.

This clonotype was detected many times. The V call is TRBV20-1, the J call TRBJ1-1, with TRBD1 matching 9 bases. The length of the CDR3 is 12 residues. The germline V gene has CDR1 DFQATT and CDR2 SNEGSKA (reference sequence). J gave up 5 bases and V 5 bases, and 3 bases lay outside the gene matches. The chain's CDR3 is CSAEQGATEAFF. CDR3 sequence (DNA): TGCAGTGCTGAACAGGGGGCGACTGAAGCTTTCTTT.

Only a few counts were recorded for this clonotype. The gene calls are TRBV5-1 and TRBJ1-1; possibly TRBD1 for D (5 bases). The V gene's germline CDR1 is SGHRS and CDR2 YFSETQ. The CDR3 loop spans 15 amino acids. V was pared by 4 bases and J by 6 bases, with 19 bases between. This CDR3 is CASSHTADSLSEAFF. DNA for the CDR3: TGCGCCAGCAGCCACACCGCCGACAGCTTGTCTGAAGCTTTCTTT.

The chain combines TRBV7-9 with TRBJ1-5; D not resolved. The V gene's germline CDR1 is SEHNR and CDR2 FQNEAQ (reference sequence). Trimming removed 1 base from V and 5 bases from J, with 6 bases in between. CDR3 length equals 13 residues. In DNA form, the CDR3 reads TGTGCCAGCAGCTTAGACGTCGATCAGCCCCAGCATTTT. Translation: CASSLDVDQPQHF.

In its sample, this clonotype was seen a few times. The chain is built from TRBV9 and TRBJ2-5; 14 bases are a match to TRBD2. After removal of 3 bases from V and 2 bases from J, the junction contained 6 bases not matched to a gene. The length of the CDR3 is 17 residues. Germline V gene lookup returns CDR1 SGDLS and CDR2 YYNGEE. The DNA for the CDR3 is TGTGCCAGCAGCGCGGGACTAGCGGGGGCCGTTCAAGAGACCCAGTACTTC. This codes for CASSAGLAGAVQETQYF.

This clonotype was seen more than once but under ten times. The V call is TRBV6-1, the J call TRBJ1-1, with TRBD1 identical over 11 bases. J was trimmed by 3 bases and V by 5 bases; bases with no gene match: 11. The germline gives CDR1 MNHNS, CDR2 SASEGT. This CDR3 contains 17 residues. The CDR3: CASSTGQGAFPDTEAFF. In DNA form, the CDR3 reads TGTGCCAGCAGTACCGGACAGGGGGCATTTCCGGACACTGAAGCTTTCTTT.

V usage is TRBV3-1 and J usage is TRBJ1-2, with D unclear. CDR1 and CDR2 from the germline V gene are LGHDT and YNNKEL (reference sequence). The CDR3 sequence is 16 residues long. Trimming left V 1 base short and J 10 bases short, with 22 bases between. The chain's CDR3 is CASSQGGLYSVHAYTF. CDR3 coding DNA: TGTGCCAGCAGCCAAGGAGGTCTTTATAGCGTCCATGCCTACACCTTC.

The chain uses TRBV7-8 and TRBJ1-2; 7 bases are a match to TRBD1. The J segment lost 13 bases and the V segment lost 5 bases, leaving 7 bases of the junction unmatched. Germline-derived CDR1 and CDR2 are SGHVS and FQNEAQ. There are 11 residues in the CDR3. The CDR3 DNA sequence: TGTGCCAGCAGCCTAGACAGGGAAGTCACCTTC. It is translated as CASSLDREVTF.

This clonotype occurred many times. The chain uses TRBV30 and TRBJ1-6; 7 bases are shared with TRBD1. CDR1 is GTSNPN, CDR2 SVGIG, per germline (reference sequence). The CDR3 loop spans 15 amino acids. Trimming removed 0 bases from V and 7 bases from J; junction bases left unmatched: 6. CDR3 sequence (DNA): TGTGCCTGGAGTGTATCGGTCAGGGGGAATTCACCCCTCCACTTT. Translating it yields CAWSVSVRGNSPLHF.

This clonotype occurred many times. V and J are TRBV18 and TRBJ2-1, with TRBD1 identical over 9 bases. The CDR3 has 15 residues. V lost 3 bases to trimming and J lost 2 bases; unmatched junction nucleotides: 2. Germline CDR1 KGHSH, CDR2 LQKENI. This CDR3 reads CASSPGQGAYNEQFF. The DNA for the CDR3 is TGTGCCAGCTCACCGGGACAGGGTGCCTACAATGAGCAGTTCTTC.

This clonotype was recorded at least ten times. The V and J genes are TRBV5-1 and TRBJ1-2, with no clear D. This CDR3 is 15 amino acids long. Looked up from germline, CDR1 is SGHRS and CDR2 is YFSETQ. With 4 bases removed from V and 2 bases from J, the gap between germline ends came to 15 bases. The CDR3 loop is CASSLGNTINYGYTF. DNA for the CDR3: TGCGCCAGCAGCCTGGGTAACACAATAAACTATGGCTACACCTTC.

This clonotype was detected many times. The rearrangement links TRBV6-4 to TRBJ2-1, with TRBD2 matching 11 bases. The CDR3 has 15 amino acids. The V gene's germline CDR1 is MRHNA and CDR2 SNTAGT. Trimming at V came to 2 bases and at J to 5 bases, leaving 2 bases not matched to a gene. In DNA, the CDR3 is TGTGCCAGCAGTGACCTAGCGGGGGGAAACAATGAGCAGTTCTTC. Encoded protein: CASSDLAGGNNEQFF.

This clonotype has a count of ten or more. The V call is TRBV15, the J call TRBJ2-1, with TRBD2 matching over 9 bases. Trimming at V came to 5 bases and at J to 1 base, leaving 6 bases not matched to a gene. The CDR3 runs to 16 residues. CDR1 is LNHNV, CDR2 YYDKDF, per germline (reference sequence). CDR3 nucleotide sequence: TGTGCCACCAGCGGCCTAGCGGGATCTTCCTACAATGAGCAGTTCTTC. Amino acid sequence: CATSGLAGSSYNEQFF.

This clonotype was counted many times. This rearrangement joins TRBV3-1 to TRBJ2-2; tentatively, D is TRBD1 or TRBD2 (5 bases each). In germline, CDR1 is LGHDT, CDR2 YNNKEL (reference sequence). The CDR3 length is 14 residues. The V end was cut by 4 bases, the J end by 6 bases, with 12 bases between. The CDR3 here is CASSLGTTPGELFF. CDR3 nucleotides: TGTGCCAGCAGCCTCGGGACCACGCCCGGGGAGCTGTTTTTT.

This clonotype was found many times. This chain uses TRBV2 with TRBJ2-6; 7 bases agree with TRBD1. CDR3 length: 17 residues. The germline CDR1 and CDR2 sequences are SNHLY and FYNNEI. With 4 bases clipped from V and 4 bases from J, the junction kept 10 bases outside the gene matches. The CDR3 is CASSGEGGNLGANVLTF. The CDR3, as DNA: TGTGCCAGCAGTGGGGAAGGGGGCAACTTGGGGGCCAACGTCCTGACTTTC.

The chain is built from TRBV5-8 and TRBJ2-7, with D possibly being TRBD2 (6 bases). CDR1 is SGHTS, CDR2 YDEGEE, per germline. Trimming took off 0 bases at V and 2 bases at J, with 12 bases between the two ends. The CDR3 sequence is 15 residues long. The CDR3 loop is CASSLDPSGPYEQYF. DNA for the CDR3: TGTGCCAGCAGCTTGGACCCCAGCGGGCCCTACGAGCAGTACTTC.

The genes are TRBV6-2 or TRBV6-3 and TRBJ2-2, with D perhaps TRBD2 (5 bases). Trimming took off 7 bases at V and 5 bases at J, with 17 bases between the two ends. Germline CDR1 and CDR2: MNHEY and SVGEGT. This CDR3 is 15 amino acids long. CDR3 bases: TGTGCCAGCAAACTAGAGACTCGAAGAACCGGGGAGCTGTTTTTT. It is translated as CASKLETRRTGELFF.

The sample holds many counts of this clonotype. The V gene is TRBV5-1, the J gene TRBJ2-7, with 8 bases identical to TRBD2. Trimming at V came to 4 bases and at J to 3 bases, leaving 3 bases not matched to a gene. The CDR3 loop spans 13 amino acids. Germline V gene lookup returns CDR1 SGHRS and CDR2 YFSETQ. In nucleotides, the CDR3 is TGCGCCAGCAGCACTAGCGGCAACTACGAGCAGTACTTC. This encodes CASSTSGNYEQYF.

This chain joins TRBV7-9 and TRBJ2-7, with a tentative D call TRBD2 (5 bases). CDR1 is SEHNR and CDR2 is FQNEAQ in the germline V gene (reference sequence). The length of the CDR3 is 14 residues. The V end lost 3 bases, the J end lost 7 bases, and 16 bases lay between the germline ends. The CDR3 nucleotides are TGTGCCAGCAGCTTCCCGGGGTCCTCCATAGAGCAGTACTTC. Amino acids: CASSFPGSSIEQYF.

The V gene is TRBV11-2, the J gene TRBJ2-2; 8 nucleotides align to TRBD1. After removal of 3 bases from V and 4 bases from J, the junction contained 4 bases not matched to a gene. Germline V CDR1 and CDR2: SGHAT, FQNNGV. There are 15 residues in the CDR3. The CDR3 protein is CASSFGRGRTGELFF. As DNA, the CDR3 is TGTGCCAGCAGCTTCGGCAGGGGGCGCACCGGGGAGCTGTTTTTT.

A few counts support this clonotype. The chain uses TRBV29-1 and TRBJ2-1, with TRBD1 matching 9 bases. Trimming removed 5 bases from V and 6 bases from J; junction bases left unmatched: 8. Germline CDR1 is SQVTM and CDR2 is ANQGSEA. The CDR3 is 14 residues long. The CDR3 bases are TGCAGCGTTAAAACAGGGGGCTATCTCAATGAGCAGTTCTTC. Its translation is CSVKTGGYLNEQFF.

This clonotype was picked up many times. This chain links TRBV9 with TRBJ1-3, with 8 bases identical to TRBD1. Trimming at V came to 3 bases and at J to 4 bases, leaving 12 bases not matched to a gene. Per the germline V gene, CDR1 is SGDLS and CDR2 is YYNGEE. The CDR3 runs 17 residues. The CDR3 DNA follows: TGTGCCAGCAGCGGTCGTAGCCAGGGGGCAGGGGGAAACACCATATATTTT. Translating gives CASSGRSQGAGGNTIYF.

The chain uses TRBV6-1 and TRBJ1-2, with 11 bases matching TRBD1. This CDR3 has 15 residues. J gave up 3 bases and V 5 bases, and 5 bases lay outside the gene matches. Germline CDR1 and CDR2: MNHNS and SASEGT. The CDR3 region has the DNA TGTGCCAGCAGTACTCCGGGACAGGGGGACTATGGCTACACCTTC. Translation: CASSTPGQGDYGYTF.

This clonotype was seen just once. This rearrangement joins TRBV20-1 to TRBJ2-3, with 14 bases identical to TRBD2. Germline assignment: CDR1 DFQATT and CDR2 SNEGSKA (reference sequence). CDR3 size: 14 residues. Trimming at V came to 5 bases and at J to 9 bases, leaving 7 bases not matched to a gene. CDR3 DNA sequence: TGCAGTGCTGATCCGGGACTAGCGGGGGTGACGCAGTATTTT. Residues: CSADPGLAGVTQYF.

In its sample, this clonotype was seen many times. One junction end does not reproduce the germline sequence, and a read error may be involved. V is TRBV7-7 and J is TRBJ2-2; a weak D match, TRBD2 (5 bases). Germline V gene sequence: CDR1 SSHAT, CDR2 FNYEAQ (reference sequence). This CDR3 has 13 residues. CDR3 residues: CASSLEGSGELFF. For the CDR3, the DNA is TGTGCTAGCAGCTTAGAAGGGAGCGGGGAGCTGTTTTTT.